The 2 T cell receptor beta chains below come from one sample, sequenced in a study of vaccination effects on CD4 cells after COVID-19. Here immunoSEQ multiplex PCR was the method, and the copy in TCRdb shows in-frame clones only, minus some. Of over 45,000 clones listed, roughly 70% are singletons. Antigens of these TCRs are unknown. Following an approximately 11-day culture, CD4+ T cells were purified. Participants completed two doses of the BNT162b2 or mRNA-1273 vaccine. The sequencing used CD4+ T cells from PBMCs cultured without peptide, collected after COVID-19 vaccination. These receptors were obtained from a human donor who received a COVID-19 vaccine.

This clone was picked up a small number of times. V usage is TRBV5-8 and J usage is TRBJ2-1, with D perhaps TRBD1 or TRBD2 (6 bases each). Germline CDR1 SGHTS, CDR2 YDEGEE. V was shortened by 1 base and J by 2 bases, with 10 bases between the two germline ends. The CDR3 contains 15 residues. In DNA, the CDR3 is TGTGCCAGCAGCTTGTTAGGGGGGACCTACAATGAGCAGTTCTTC. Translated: CASSLLGGTYNEQFF.

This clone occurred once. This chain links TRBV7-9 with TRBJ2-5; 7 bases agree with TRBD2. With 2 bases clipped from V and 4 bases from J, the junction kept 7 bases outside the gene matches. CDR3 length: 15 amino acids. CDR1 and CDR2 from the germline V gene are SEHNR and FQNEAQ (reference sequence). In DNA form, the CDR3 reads TGTGCCAGCAGCTTATACGGGGGAGGGCCAGAGACCCAGTACTTC. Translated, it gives CASSLYGGGPETQYF.